The 30 T cell receptor beta chains reported below all come from one sample, sequenced in a study of early T cells in non-severe SARS-CoV-2 infection. MiXCR was run by TCRdb on the 5' RACE reads, yielding one entry per CDR3 protein. The table shows tens of thousands of distinct CDR3 sequences, with roughly 9.1% occurring only once. Here the sequenced sample was whole blood, taken at baseline. These TCRs come from an adult who was a healthcare worker with PCR-confirmed SARS-CoV-2 infection or an uninfected control (not recorded which).

J is TRBJ2-7 and V is TRBV6-5, with D maybe TRBD1 (5 bases). Germline V gene lookup returns CDR1 MNHEY and CDR2 SVGAGI. The CDR3 loop spans 14 amino acids. V lost 7 bases to trimming and J lost 2 bases, with 15 bases between them. The CDR3 DNA is TGTGCCAGCACTCAAGACGGACACCCCTACGAGCAGTACTTC. This codes for CASTQDGHPYEQYF.

This clonotype was counted ten times or more. CDR3 amino acids: CASSSDTYNEQFF. CDR3 in DNA: TGTGCCAGTAGCTCCGACACTTACAATGAGCAGTTCTTC. The chain joins TRBV19 to TRBJ2-1; D is uncertain. With 6 bases removed from V and 4 bases from J, the gap between germline ends came to 10 bases. CDR1 is LNHDA and CDR2 is SQIVND in the germline V gene (reference sequence). The CDR3 is 13 residues long.

This clonotype was recorded a few times. The chain joins TRBV6-6 to TRBJ1-4; 7 bases map to TRBD1. CDR1 MNHNY and CDR2 SVGAGI come from the germline V gene (reference sequence). Trimming cost V 6 bases and J 3 bases; bases outside gene matches: 4. The CDR3 covers 14 residues. Here the CDR3 reads CASRIQGPNEKLFF. CDR3 DNA: TGTGCCAGCAGGATACAGGGGCCTAATGAAAAACTGTTTTTT.

The chain couples TRBV6-5 to TRBJ1-3, with a tentative D call TRBD1 (5 bases). The CDR3 is 16 residues long. V dropped 7 bases and J dropped 0 bases, with 16 bases sitting between them. CDR1 and CDR2 from the germline V gene are MNHEY and SVGAGI. CDR3 amino acids: CASTRDFPSSGNTIYF. The CDR3 coding sequence is TGTGCCAGCACCCGGGACTTCCCAAGCTCTGGAAACACCATATATTTT.

The V and J genes are TRBV25-1 and TRBJ1-4, with D possibly being TRBD1 (6 bases). Germline V gene sequence: CDR1 MGHDK, CDR2 SYGVNS. V lost 2 bases and J 8 bases, leaving 9 bases between the germline ends. CDR3 length: 13 amino acids. The CDR3 sequence is CASSEPGEEKLFF. DNA for the CDR3: TGTGCCAGCAGTGAACCAGGGGAGGAAAAACTGTTTTTT.

This chain links TRBV28 with TRBJ1-1, with 7 bases fitting TRBD1. The CDR3 sequence is 15 residues long. V shed 8 bases, J shed 0 bases, and the junction held 9 bases outside the gene matches. Germline CDR1 and CDR2: MDHEN and SYDVKM. CDR3 sequence (DNA): TGTGCCAGCTCCGCACAGGGGTCGGTGAACACTGAAGCTTTCTTT. Amino acids: CASSAQGSVNTEAFF.

Notes on this clonotype: An end of the junction does not agree with germline; a read error may underlie this. This sequence joins TRBV14 and TRBJ1-3; 8 bases are shared with TRBD1. CDR1 SGHDN and CDR2 FVKESK come from the germline V gene. This CDR3 has 15 amino acids. The CDR3 sequence: CASGPQGTGGNTICF. CDR3 coding DNA: TGTGCCAGCGGCCCACAAGGGACAGGTGGAAACACCATATGTTTT.

This clonotype was recorded a few times. CDR3 sequence (DNA): TGTGCCAGCAGCTTTTCTGGATCGAATGAAAAACTGTTTTTT. This encodes CASSFSGSNEKLFF. V gene TRBV7-2 combines with J gene TRBJ1-4; D call uncertain. Trimming stripped 3 bases from V and 5 bases from J, with 10 bases between. The germline V gene encodes CDR1 SGHTA and CDR2 FQGNSA. The CDR3 spans 14 residues.

The rearrangement joins TRBV3-1 to TRBJ2-1; 10 nucleotides agree with TRBD2. V lost 1 base and J lost 9; bases outside the gene matches: 9. The CDR3 has 16 amino acids. Germline assignment: CDR1 LGHDT and CDR2 YNNKEL (reference sequence). Here the CDR3 reads CASSQGFSGGRGEQFF. Written as DNA, the CDR3 is TGTGCCAGCAGCCAAGGGTTTAGCGGGGGGCGTGGTGAGCAGTTCTTC.

The rearrangement joins TRBV2 to TRBJ2-3; the D is unclear. The CDR3 has 13 amino acids. CDR1 and CDR2 from the germline V gene are SNHLY and FYNNEI. V shed 5 bases and J shed 4 bases, with 10 bases lying between them. This chain's CDR3 is CASSIYTADTQYF. In DNA form, the CDR3 reads TGTGCCAGCAGTATCTATACCGCAGATACGCAGTATTTT.

This clonotype occurred a few times. The rearrangement links TRBV4-2 to TRBJ2-3; D is ambiguous. The length of the CDR3 is 15 residues. Deletions cut 0 bases from V and 0 bases from J, with 7 bases between. CDR1 and CDR2 from the germline V gene are LGHNA and YNFKEQ. The CDR3 coding sequence is TGTGCCAGCAGCCAAGACCACCTAAGCACAGATACGCAGTATTTT. Protein: CASSQDHLSTDTQYF.

This clonotype was seen only a few times. This sequence joins TRBV12-5 and TRBJ2-5, with D hard to call. V dropped 6 bases and J dropped 0 bases, with 17 bases sitting between them. Germline V gene lookup returns CDR1 LGHNT and CDR2 FRNRAP. The CDR3 has 16 residues. The CDR3 here is CASGQVKSAYQETQYF. CDR3 nucleotide sequence: TGTGCTAGTGGCCAAGTAAAGTCAGCGTACCAAGAGACCCAGTACTTC.

This clonotype has a count of ten or more. J is TRBJ2-1 and V is TRBV20-1; TRBD1 matches 10 bases. Unmatched junction bases numbered 7, after V lost 5 bases and J lost 6 bases. The CDR3 has 14 residues. Germline values: CDR1 DFQATT, CDR2 SNEGSKA (reference sequence). In nucleotides, the CDR3 is TGCAGTGCTTACGGACAGGGGGAGGCCAATGAGCAGTTCTTC. This gives the protein CSAYGQGEANEQFF.

CDR3 sequence reads: CASSYDGLGTDTQYF. The CDR3 nucleotides are TGTGCCAGCAGTTATGACGGGTTGGGCACAGATACGCAGTATTTT. J is TRBJ2-3 and V is TRBV6-5; D uncertain. CDR3 length: 15 residues. From germline, CDR1 is MNHEY and CDR2 SVGAGI. The V gene lost 3 bases and the J gene lost 1 base, with 11 bases spanning the gap.

The rearrangement uses TRBV7-9 and TRBJ2-7; weak D call: TRBD1 (5 bases). Germline V gene data show CDR1 as SEHNR and CDR2 as FQNEAQ (reference sequence). V was pared by 1 base and J by 0 bases, with 7 bases between. The CDR3 covers 14 residues. CDR3 loop: CASSLGGLSYEQYF. The CDR3 DNA reads TGTGCCAGCAGCTTAGGGGGCCTCTCCTACGAGCAGTACTTC.

Within the sample, this clonotype is medium-sized. The chain carries TRBV3-1 and TRBJ2-1; D gene unclear. CDR3 length equals 11 residues. Per the germline V gene, CDR1 is LGHDT and CDR2 is YNNKEL (reference sequence). Deletions cut 4 bases from V and 3 bases from J, with 1 base between. CDR3 nucleotides: TGTGCCAGCAGCCGCTACAATGAGCAGTTCTTC. This codes for CASSRYNEQFF.

The chain links TRBV2 to TRBJ1-5; TRBD1 matches 7 bases. After removal of 7 bases from V and 7 bases from J, the junction contained 10 bases not matched to a gene. This CDR3 is 14 amino acids long. Germline loops: CDR1 SNHLY, CDR2 FYNNEI. In nucleotides, the CDR3 is TGTGCCAGCATGAGACAGGGTTTAGGCCAGCCCCAGCATTTT. Translating gives CASMRQGLGQPQHF.

The table lists this clonotype with a few counts. The chain combines TRBV7-2 with TRBJ1-2, with 10 bases aligning to TRBD1. This CDR3 region has 14 residues. CDR1 SGHTA and CDR2 FQGNSA come from the germline V gene. The V gene end was trimmed by 3 bases and the J gene end by 3 bases; junction bases not matched to a gene: 1. The CDR3 here is CASSLDRGDYGYTF. The CDR3 DNA is TGTGCCAGCAGCTTGGACAGGGGGGACTATGGCTACACCTTC.

This clonotype was seen only a few times. V and J are TRBV3-1 and TRBJ2-5; no clear D gene. With 4 bases removed from V and 4 bases from J, the gap between germline ends came to 7 bases. CDR1 and CDR2 from the germline V gene are LGHDT and YNNKEL (reference sequence). The CDR3 length is 12 residues. The CDR3 is CASSRNRETQYF. CDR3 DNA sequence: TGTGCCAGCAGCCGGAACAGAGAGACCCAGTACTTC.

This clonotype has a handful of counts. CDR3 DNA sequence: TGCAGTGCTATTGCTGCGAACACCGGGGAGCTGTTTTTT. Translated: CSAIAANTGELFF. The chain combines TRBV20-1 with TRBJ2-2; no clear D. The length of the CDR3 is 13 residues. CDR1 is DFQATT, CDR2 SNEGSKA, per germline (reference sequence). V lost 4 bases and J 0 bases, leaving 6 bases between the germline ends.

Ten or more counts support this clonotype. The rearrangement uses TRBV20-1 and TRBJ2-3; 7 bases match TRBD2. Germline V gene lookup returns CDR1 DFQATT and CDR2 SNEGSKA (reference sequence). CDR3 length equals 12 residues. V was clipped by 7 bases and J by 1 base; unmatched bases: 2. CDR3 sequence: CSGAGGTDTQYF. CDR3 sequence (DNA): TGCAGTGGGGCGGGGGGCACAGATACGCAGTATTTT.

This clonotype was observed a handful of times. The chain has TRBV19 and TRBJ1-6; D call uncertain. The CDR3 contains 15 residues. The ends were cut back, 8 bases at V and 0 bases at J, with 11 bases in the middle. Germline CDR1 and CDR2: LNHDA and SQIVND (reference sequence). The CDR3 DNA reads as TGTGCCAGTGGGGATGGTAGCTCCTATAATTCACCCCTCCACTTT. It is translated as CASGDGSSYNSPLHF.

This clonotype has a count of ten or more. The chain joins TRBV4-2 to TRBJ2-3; D remains unclear. Trimming removed 0 bases at V and 6 bases at J, with 16 bases between. Germline CDR1 is LGHNA and CDR2 is YNFKEQ. The length of the CDR3 is 16 residues. The CDR3 bases are TGTGCCAGCAGCCAAGAATTTTCGCTGGGGTTTGATACGCAGTATTTT. Its translation is CASSQEFSLGFDTQYF.

Ten or more counts support this clonotype. The genes are TRBV5-1 and TRBJ2-7; D is unclear. Trimming left V 0 bases short and J 7 bases short, with 14 bases between. This CDR3 region has 14 residues. Germline lookup yields CDR1 SGHRS and CDR2 YFSETQ. DNA for the CDR3: TGCGCCAGCAGCTTGGAAGGCAGGCAGGAAGAGCAGTACTTC. Its translation is CASSLEGRQEEQYF.

There are a few counts of this clonotype. This chain links TRBV5-4 with TRBJ2-1; possibly TRBD2 for D (5 bases). The CDR3 consists of 14 residues. The ends were cut back, 5 bases at V and 2 bases at J, with 11 bases in the middle. Germline V CDR1 and CDR2: SGHNT, YYREEE (reference sequence). CDR3 nucleotides: TGTGCCAGCAGTGCGGGCCTTACCTACAATGAGCAGTTCTTC. Amino acid sequence: CASSAGLTYNEQFF.

The table lists this clonotype with a few counts. The V call is TRBV4-1, the J call TRBJ2-3; tentatively, D is TRBD2 (7 bases). CDR1 and CDR2 (germline): MGHRA, YSYEKL. The CDR3 is made up of 18 amino acids. Trimming removed 0 bases at V and 2 bases at J, with 18 bases between. The CDR3 spells CASSQESAAAGATDTQYF. In DNA form, the CDR3 reads TGCGCCAGCAGCCAAGAGAGCGCAGCGGCGGGGGCCACAGATACGCAGTATTTT.

The chain joins TRBV5-4 to TRBJ2-3, with 12 bases aligning to TRBD2. V trimming: 5 bases; J trimming: 5 bases; junction bases outside the gene matches: 12. The length of the CDR3 is 17 residues. Germline V gene lookup returns CDR1 SGHNT and CDR2 YYREEE (reference sequence). The chain's CDR3 is CASSFLLAGGRLDTQYF. The CDR3 region has the DNA TGTGCCAGCAGTTTCCTCCTAGCGGGAGGGCGATTAGATACGCAGTATTTT.

This clonotype was observed a handful of times. The rearrangement joins TRBV7-9 to TRBJ2-3; perhaps TRBD1 as D (6 bases). The CDR3 loop spans 12 amino acids. V gave up 5 bases and J gave up 4 bases, with 7 bases separating them. CDR1 and CDR2 from the germline V gene are SEHNR and FQNEAQ (reference sequence). CDR3 nucleotides: TGTGCCAGCAGCGAGGGGGCAGATACGCAGTATTTT. Its protein is CASSEGADTQYF.

This clonotype was observed a handful of times. This chain uses TRBV14 with TRBJ2-7, with no clear D. Trimming shortened V by 3 bases and J by 3 bases, and 12 bases separated the two germline ends. The CDR3 length is 14 residues. Germline assignment: CDR1 SGHDN and CDR2 FVKESK. The CDR3 loop reads CASSHEDFDYEQYF. The DNA for the CDR3 is TGTGCCAGCAGCCACGAGGATTTTGACTACGAGCAGTACTTC.

This chain joins TRBV24-1 and TRBJ2-3; 9 bases map to TRBD1. Germline-derived CDR1 and CDR2 are KGHDR and SFDVKD. There are 14 residues in the CDR3. The V segment lost 3 bases and the J segment 7 bases; nucleotides outside the gene matches: 4. This chain's CDR3 is CATSDPGQGNTQYF. CDR3 coding DNA: TGTGCCACCAGTGATCCGGGACAGGGAAATACGCAGTATTTT.